A selection of T cell receptor beta chains follows, all from one sample in a study of blood T cell repertoires in COVID-19. The data were produced by immunoSEQ multiplex PCR, yet TCRdb's version contains in-frame clones alone and is incomplete. This sample has roughly 110,000 clones, with 89% found just once. The sample was peripheral blood. These receptors were taken from a middle-aged man with active or convalescent COVID-19. CDR3s include the opening cysteine and the closing phenylalanine or tryptophan.

TRBV28 | CASSFMGYSNQPQHF
TRBV7-2 | CASSPGQGLGYTF
TRBV7-2 | CASRRTQGPGGYTF
TRBV7-2 | CASSHKETQYF
TRBV28 | CASSFSGLAKNIQYF
TRBV9 | CASSEAPTGGYEKLFF
TRBV10-3 | CAIKPRGLQGNTGELFF
TRBV9 | CASSTPTDNYGYTF
TRBV5-1 | CASKFNPGQLSTYEQYF
TRBV5-6 | CASTYRRTGNYGYTF
TRBV6-2/TRBV6-3 | CASTPGLAGGLMNEQFF
TRBV7-3 | CASSPAGVGETQYF
TRBV3-1/TRBV3-2 | CASRDYSNEQFF
TRBV15 | CATSRDFGTGGTGELFF
TRBV4-3 | CASSQDKSGATEAFF
TRBV24-1 | CATGGQGFTDTQYF
TRBV7-9 | CASSKTGEYNEQFF
TRBV20-1 | CSASFPGYEQYF
TRBV25-1 | CASGGKATNEKLFF
TRBV27 | CASSQNRPSTDTQYF